This T cell receptor (beta chain) was retrieved from a study of blood T cell repertoires in COVID-19. Study in general: Samples taken during acute and convalescent COVID-19 were collected in the United States, Italy and Spain.

This clone has more than one count but fewer than ten. In the original analysis: Amplification of reference gene primers provided the estimated nucleated cell counts. The protocol was immunoSEQ multiplex PCR, while the TCRdb copy is restricted to in-frame clones and leaves out a portion. V and J calls and clone size are copied from that table; D and trimming were computed from the DNA. This table holds 84,000 or so clones, roughly 80% found once. The specimen was peripheral blood. The receptor was derived from a man in his sixties or seventies with acute or convalescent COVID-19.

The CDR3 reads CASSLHAGDSNQPQHF. In nucleotides, the CDR3 is TGTGCCAGCAGCCTCCATGCCGGGGATAGCAATCAGCCCCAGCATTTT. The genes are TRBV27 and TRBJ1-5; no definite D call. Between the trimmed V and J ends, which lost 6 bases and 0 bases, there was a span of 15 bases. The CDR3 is 16 residues long. Germline loops: CDR1 MNHEY, CDR2 SMNVEV (reference sequence).